Listed here are 28 T cell receptor beta chains from one sample, sequenced in a study of CD8 T cells in ankylosing spondylitis. TCRdb reprocessed the 5' RACE reads with MiXCR, giving one entry per CDR3 protein. The sample shows about 250,000 distinct CDR3 sequences, about 24% of them seen only once. Input material: blood, either unsorted or a sorted T cell fraction (not recorded which). Every receptor here comes from a male donor with ankylosing spondylitis or in good health (not recorded which).

The V and J genes are TRBV2 and TRBJ2-3; D might be TRBD1 or TRBD2, each matching 5 bases. CDR3 length: 15 residues. Looked up from germline, CDR1 is SNHLY and CDR2 is FYNNEI. Deletions cut 6 bases from V and 2 bases from J, with 15 bases between. Here the CDR3 DNA reads TGTGCCAGCAGCCAAGCCGAGGGGTACACAGATACGCAGTATTTT. Encoded protein: CASSQAEGYTDTQYF. Complete variable domain (other parts from reference TRBV2 and TRBJ2-3): EPEVTQTPSHQVTQMGQEVILRCVPISNHLYFYWYRQILGQKVEFLVSFYNNEISEKSEIFDDQFSVERPDGSNFTLKIRSTKLEDSAMYFCASSQAEGYTDTQYFGPGTRLTVL.

This clonotype was observed many times. The V gene is TRBV4-1, the J gene TRBJ1-2, with no clear D. Trimming pared 4 bases from V and 7 bases from J, leaving 19 bases between. Germline values: CDR1 MGHRA, CDR2 YSYEKL. The CDR3 is made up of 15 amino acids. The CDR3 is CASSPPAAPELGYTF. The DNA for the CDR3 is TGCGCCAGCAGCCCGCCTGCGGCCCCGGAACTTGGCTACACCTTC.

This clonotype was recorded at least ten times. The CDR3 loop reads CASRVTGLDIQYF. The CDR3 coding sequence is TGTGCCAGCAGGGTAACGGGCTTGGACATTCAGTACTTC. The chain links TRBV5-4 to TRBJ2-4, with D hard to call. Germline CDR1 is SGHNT and CDR2 is YYREEE (reference sequence). Deletions cut 5 bases from V and 8 bases from J, with 14 bases between. The CDR3 is 13 residues long.

This clonotype was picked up many times. The V gene is TRBV5-1, the J gene TRBJ1-1; no definite D call. The CDR3 extends over 13 amino acids. The germline V gene has CDR1 SGHRS and CDR2 YFSETQ. V lost 4 bases, J lost 2 bases, and 9 bases lay in between. CDR3 nucleotide sequence: TGCGCCAGCAGCCCGGAGAGAAACACTGAAGCTTTCTTT. Translated: CASSPERNTEAFF.

This clonotype was seen more than once but under ten times. The chain has TRBV20-1 and TRBJ1-2; tentatively, D is TRBD1 (6 bases). The CDR3 extends over 12 amino acids. Germline V CDR1 and CDR2: DFQATT, SNEGSKA (reference sequence). Trimming shortened V by 4 bases and J by 4 bases, and 10 bases separated the two germline ends. The CDR3 DNA sequence: TGCAGTGCTATACAGGGTGTCTATGGCTACACCTTC. Amino acid sequence: CSAIQGVYGYTF.

This rearrangement joins TRBV29-1 to TRBJ1-5; D is perhaps TRBD1 (5 bases). The CDR3 is 14 amino acids. V dropped 5 bases and J dropped 0 bases, with 11 bases sitting between them. Germline values: CDR1 SQVTM, CDR2 ANQGSEA. The CDR3 DNA is TGCAGCGTTTCGTGGGGGATTAGCAATCAGCCCCAGCATTTT. Translated, it gives CSVSWGISNQPQHF.

The sample holds many counts of this clonotype. The CDR3 DNA reads TGCAGCGTTGAAGATCTGGATAGGGAAGCTTTCTTT. It yields the protein CSVEDLDREAFF. The V call is TRBV29-1, the J call TRBJ1-1; D uncertain. The CDR3 is 12 residues long. CDR1 and CDR2 from the germline V gene are SQVTM and ANQGSEA. With 0 bases removed from V and 8 bases from J, the gap between germline ends came to 10 bases.

This clonotype was seen at least ten times. This chain joins TRBV12-3 or TRBV12-4 and TRBJ2-3; D perhaps matches TRBD2 (5 bases). This CDR3 has 15 amino acids. V was pared by 5 bases and J by 2 bases, with 14 bases between. DNA of the CDR3: TGTGCCAGCAGTAAGTACAGCGGACCCACAGATACGCAGTATTTT. As protein: CASSKYSGPTDTQYF.

This clonotype was observed a handful of times. The rearrangement links TRBV29-1 to TRBJ2-4; D perhaps matches TRBD2 (5 bases). Germline lookup yields CDR1 SQVTM and CDR2 ANQGSEA. The length of the CDR3 is 14 residues. V lost 4 bases and J 1 base, leaving 11 bases between the germline ends. The CDR3 bases are TGCAGCGTTGGTCCCAGAGGGGCCAAAAACATTCAGTACTTC. Its protein is CSVGPRGAKNIQYF.

This clonotype turned up a few times. This chain links TRBV20-1 with TRBJ2-4; a weak D match, TRBD1 (5 bases). The CDR3 loop spans 13 amino acids. Trimming cost V 7 bases and J 1 base, with 11 bases left between them. The V gene's germline CDR1 is DFQATT and CDR2 SNEGSKA (reference sequence). This CDR3 is CSGKGLAKNIQYF. CDR3 DNA sequence: TGCAGTGGAAAGGGGCTGGCCAAAAACATTCAGTACTTC.

Many counts were recorded for this clonotype. The germline gene is not matched at one end of the junction; a read error may be the cause. The CDR3 region has the DNA TGCAGTGCCAGAGATCAGACCCCGAACGGTGAAGCTTTCTTT. Translation gives CSARDQTPNGEAFF. The V and J genes are TRBV20-1 and TRBJ1-1, with D uncertain. The germline CDR1 and CDR2 sequences are DFQATT and SNEGSKA (reference sequence). The CDR3 is made up of 14 amino acids.

This clonotype was detected ten times or more. The CDR3 region has the DNA TGCAGTGCTAGGATGGGCGGGAGCTCTGGGGCCAACGTCCTGACTTTC. Protein: CSARMGGSSGANVLTF. The chain links TRBV20-1 to TRBJ2-6; 7 nucleotides match TRBD2. This CDR3 contains 16 residues. Unmatched junction bases numbered 5, after V lost 3 bases and J lost 0 bases. Germline V CDR1 and CDR2: DFQATT, SNEGSKA (reference sequence).

As for this clonotype: A much larger clone sits a single nucleotide away, making a read error possible. V usage is TRBV14 and J usage is TRBJ2-2; D is unclear. Trimming took off 1 base at V and 4 bases at J, with 7 bases between the two ends. The length of the CDR3 is 14 residues. CDR1 is SGHDN and CDR2 is FVKESK in the germline V gene. CDR3 loop: CASSQGRTTGELFF. CDR3 nucleotide sequence: TGTGCCAGCAGCCAAGGACGGACCACCGGGGAGCTGTTTTTT.

Ten or more counts support this clonotype. CDR3 sequence (DNA): TGTGCCAGCAGCCCAGACACTACCCAGGGGTACGAGCAGTACTTC. Its translation is CASSPDTTQGYEQYF. The chain has TRBV7-8 and TRBJ2-7, with D possibly being TRBD1 (6 bases). The CDR3 spans 15 residues. Trimming cost V 5 bases and J 4 bases, with 18 bases left between them. CDR1 is SGHVS, CDR2 FQNEAQ, per germline.

This clonotype turned up a few times. The chain carries TRBV10-3 and TRBJ2-1, with D uncertain. Germline CDR1 and CDR2: ENHRY and SYGVKD. This CDR3 is 13 amino acids long. Trimming took off 5 bases at V and 9 bases at J, with 14 bases between the two ends. The CDR3 DNA reads TGTGCCATCAGTCTGGCGGTGGAAAGTGAGCAGTTCTTC. This gives the protein CAISLAVESEQFF.

This clonotype was seen once. The genes are TRBV10-3 and TRBJ2-7; 7 bases agree with TRBD1. The CDR3 spans 12 residues. Germline-derived CDR1 and CDR2 are ENHRY and SYGVKD. V gave up 8 bases and J gave up 6 bases; unmatched junction bases: 7. The CDR3 loop reads CAIGPGGSEQYF. The DNA of the CDR3 is TGTGCCATCGGCCCAGGGGGAAGCGAGCAGTACTTC.

This clonotype was seen only a few times. This chain links TRBV7-3 with TRBJ2-1; maybe TRBD1 (5 bases). CDR1 is SGHTA, CDR2 FQGTGA, per germline. The CDR3 contains 11 residues. V was clipped by 4 bases and J by 9 bases, with 7 bases between them. The CDR3 region is CASSSQGEQFF. CDR3 nucleotide sequence: TGTGCCAGCAGCTCTCAGGGTGAGCAGTTCTTC.

This clonotype was detected ten times or more. The V and J genes are TRBV12-3 or TRBV12-4 and TRBJ2-2; D possibly corresponds to TRBD2 (6 bases). This CDR3 contains 14 residues. V lost 2 bases and J 5 bases, leaving 9 bases between the germline ends. The CDR3 DNA sequence: TGTGCCAGCAGTTTATGGGGGACTACCGGGGAGCTGTTTTTT. Translating gives CASSLWGTTGELFF.

This clonotype was seen ten or more times. This chain links TRBV20-1 with TRBJ1-2, with D tentatively TRBD1 (6 bases). Germline CDR1 and CDR2: DFQATT and SNEGSKA (reference sequence). V lost 4 bases and J 2 bases, leaving 11 bases between the germline ends. CDR3 size: 13 residues. CDR3 loop: CSATSQGNYGYTF. The CDR3 DNA reads as TGCAGTGCTACCTCACAGGGAAACTATGGCTACACCTTC.

The V gene is TRBV20-1, the J gene TRBJ1-4; D gene unclear. Germline loops: CDR1 DFQATT, CDR2 SNEGSKA (reference sequence). The CDR3 has 13 residues. Trimming stripped 3 bases from V and 4 bases from J, with 9 bases between. The CDR3 loop reads CSARDGRNEKLFF. In nucleotides, the CDR3 is TGCAGTGCTAGGGACGGCCGTAATGAAAAACTGTTTTTT.

This clonotype was recorded many times. This chain uses TRBV9 with TRBJ1-2; D remains ambiguous. The V gene lost 6 bases and the J gene lost 4 bases, with 13 bases spanning the gap. This CDR3 spans 13 amino acids. From germline, CDR1 is SGDLS and CDR2 YYNGEE. In DNA form, the CDR3 reads TGTGCCAGCACCGCCCCAGCGCGCTATGGCTACACCTTC. Residues: CASTAPARYGYTF.

In this sample, this clonotype turned up a few times. The V call is TRBV20-1, the J call TRBJ2-3; TRBD2 matches 10 bases. This CDR3 contains 15 residues. J was trimmed by 4 bases and V by 4 bases; bases with no gene match: 8. Germline V gene data show CDR1 as DFQATT and CDR2 as SNEGSKA (reference sequence). The CDR3 here is CSAIVLAGAPDTQYF. DNA for the CDR3: TGCAGTGCTATCGTTCTAGCGGGGGCCCCAGATACGCAGTATTTT.

This clonotype was found many times. The rearrangement uses TRBV29-1 and TRBJ1-1, with TRBD1 as a possible D gene (6 bases). The CDR3 extends over 13 amino acids. V lost 4 bases and J lost 1, with 10 bases in between. Germline-derived CDR1 and CDR2 are SQVTM and ANQGSEA. CDR3 in DNA: TGCAGCGTTGCCAGGGGTAGGAACACTGAAGCTTTCTTT. Amino acid sequence: CSVARGRNTEAFF. The variable domain in full, with the rest retrieved from reference TRBV29-1 and TRBJ1-1, is SAVISQKPSRDICQRGTSLTIQCQVDSQVTMMFWYRQQPGQSLTLIATANQGSEATYESGFVIDKFPISRPNLTFSTLTVSNMSPEDSSIYLCSVARGRNTEAFFGQGTRLTVV.

This clonotype was observed many times. The V call is TRBV12-3 or TRBV12-4, the J call TRBJ1-2; 7 bases agree with TRBD1. V shed 6 bases, J shed 8 bases, and the junction held 9 bases outside the gene matches. The CDR3 has 13 residues. The CDR3 DNA is TGTGCCAGCAGCACAACGACAGGGTTGGGCTACACCTTC. Amino acids: CASSTTTGLGYTF.

This clonotype was seen at least ten times. The rearrangement joins TRBV4-2 to TRBJ2-4; D gene ambiguous. V lost 1 base and J lost 6, with 13 bases in between. From germline, CDR1 is LGHNA and CDR2 YNFKEQ. CDR3 size: 15 residues. CDR3 coding DNA: TGTGCCAGCAGCCAAGTTAGTAGCAGCTTAAACATTCAGTACTTC. Translating gives CASSQVSSSLNIQYF.

This clonotype was found a few times. The V gene is TRBV7-9, the J gene TRBJ2-5, with a tentative D call TRBD2 (5 bases). This CDR3 is 15 amino acids long. Trimming cost V 3 bases and J 2 bases, with 13 bases left between them. Per germline, CDR1 SEHNR and CDR2 FQNEAQ (reference sequence). The CDR3 spells CASSFGAVSQETQYF. The CDR3 nucleotides are TGTGCCAGCAGCTTTGGAGCGGTTTCACAAGAGACCCAGTACTTC.

This clonotype occurred many times. The chain carries TRBV20-1 and TRBJ1-2, with 11 bases lining up with TRBD1. The V gene end was trimmed by 3 bases and the J gene end by 6 bases; junction bases not matched to a gene: 12. CDR3 length: 16 amino acids. Germline V CDR1 and CDR2: DFQATT, SNEGSKA (reference sequence). DNA of the CDR3: TGCAGTGCTAGCCGACCGGACAGGGGGCAAAGGGATGGCTACACCTTC. It specifies CSASRPDRGQRDGYTF.

CDR3 loop: CSASFRGTYEQYF. CDR3 DNA sequence: TGCAGTGCTAGCTTTAGGGGTACCTACGAGCAGTACTTC. The rearrangement uses TRBV20-1 and TRBJ2-7; weak D call: TRBD1 (5 bases). The germline V and J ends were trimmed by 3 bases and 2 bases, with 11 bases remaining between them. Germline V CDR1 and CDR2: DFQATT, SNEGSKA (reference sequence). There are 13 residues in the CDR3.